The next 6 T cell receptor beta chains were all read from a single sample in a study of glioma-infiltrating T cells. Using RNA template, CDR3s of TCR alpha and beta were amplified with iRepertoire arm-PCR. TCRdb itself ran the multiplex PCR reads through MiXCR, one entry per CDR3 protein. This sample has tens of thousands of distinct CDR3 sequences, with about 23% found just once. Sequenced sample: glioma tissue, nonneoplastic brain tissue, or PBMCs (not recorded which). The receptors were sampled from a human donor with low-grade glioma or glioblastoma, undergoing nonglioma brain surgery, or in good health (not recorded which).

As for this clonotype: It may be a read error: a sequence one base away is much more abundant. The genes are TRBV7-6 and TRBJ2-5; D is uncertain. Germline CDR1 SGHVS, CDR2 FNYEAQ. V gave up 6 bases and J gave up 5 bases, with 7 bases separating them. The CDR3 is made up of 11 amino acids. In DNA form, the CDR3 reads TGTGCCAGCAGAACCCGGGAGACCCAGTACTTC. Translating it yields CASRTRETQYF. The full variable domain, in which reference TRBV7-6 and TRBJ2-5 provide the parts outside the CDR3, is GAGVSQSPRYKVTKRGQDVALRCDPISGHVSLYWYRQALGQGPEFLTYFNYEAQQDKSGLPNDRFSAERPEGSISTLTIQRTEQRDSAMYRCASRTRETQYFGPGTRLLVL.

The chain joins TRBV4-1 to TRBJ2-3; 8 bases map to TRBD2. Germline V gene sequence: CDR1 MGHRA, CDR2 YSYEKL. Unmatched junction bases numbered 13, after V lost 0 bases and J lost 5 bases. The CDR3 runs 18 residues. This CDR3 is CASSQEVAVAGHGDTQYF. DNA of the CDR3: TGCGCCAGCAGCCAAGAAGTAGCGGTAGCGGGACACGGAGATACGCAGTATTTT.

This clonotype has a count of ten or more. V is TRBV19 and J is TRBJ1-2; 8 bases fit TRBD1. This CDR3 region has 13 residues. Germline-derived CDR1 and CDR2 are LNHDA and SQIVND (reference sequence). V dropped 7 bases and J dropped 5; count of bases not matched to a gene: 6. CDR3 sequence (DNA): TGTGCCAGTATGTTTGACAGGGGATATGGCTACACCTTC. Its protein product is CASMFDRGYGYTF.

This chain connects TRBV3-1 to TRBJ2-7; TRBD2 might be the D (5 bases). V lost 2 bases and J lost 2, with 10 bases in between. The CDR3 consists of 14 residues. CDR1 is LGHDT, CDR2 YNNKEL, per germline (reference sequence). The CDR3, as DNA: TGTGCCAGCAGCCAAAACCCCGGGGCCTACGAGCAGTACTTC. Protein product: CASSQNPGAYEQYF.

This clonotype appeared many times. This chain connects TRBV20-1 to TRBJ2-1; 7 bases align to TRBD2. Germline V gene data show CDR1 as DFQATT and CDR2 as SNEGSKA (reference sequence). Trimming cost V 7 bases and J 2 bases; bases outside gene matches: 14. This CDR3 is built from 16 residues. Here the CDR3 reads CSVTAAGAKAYNEQFF. The CDR3 bases are TGCAGTGTCACCGCCGCGGGAGCAAAGGCCTACAATGAGCAGTTCTTC.

This clonotype was counted many times. This chain uses TRBV2 with TRBJ2-7; 9 nucleotides agree with TRBD1. The V gene end was trimmed by 11 bases and the J gene end by 3 bases; junction bases not matched to a gene: 8. The CDR3 loop spans 13 amino acids. The germline V gene encodes CDR1 SNHLY and CDR2 FYNNEI. The CDR3 region is CAVRQGENYEQYF. DNA of the CDR3: TGTGCCGTCAGACAGGGGGAAAACTACGAGCAGTACTTC.